What follows are 13 T cell receptor beta chains derived from one specimen sequenced in a study of blood T cell repertoires in COVID-19. Assay used: immunoSEQ multiplex PCR; TCRdb lists only in-frame clones, some missing. The table shows about 160,000 clones, with about four fifths occurring only once. The sample was PBMCs or T cells enriched from blood (not recorded which). The receptor set was obtained from a man aged 60 to 69 who had recovered from COVID-19.

The V call is TRBV27, the J call TRBJ2-7; D not certain. The germline V and J ends were trimmed by 8 bases and 1 base, with 6 bases remaining between them. CDR1 MNHEY and CDR2 SMNVEV come from the germline V gene (reference sequence). The CDR3 is 11 amino acids. CDR3 nucleotide sequence: TGTGCCAGCGGCTCTTCCTACGAGCAGTACTTC. This translates into CASGSSYEQYF.

The rearrangement uses TRBV20-1 and TRBJ2-5, with D perhaps matching TRBD2 (6 bases). There are 17 residues in the CDR3. The germline V gene has CDR1 DFQATT and CDR2 SNEGSKA (reference sequence). V shed 3 bases and J shed 1 base, with 21 bases lying between them. CDR3 nucleotide sequence: TGCAGTGCTAGTGTGCCCAAGCTGAGGGGACTCCAAGAGACCCAGTACTTC. Its translation: CSASVPKLRGLQETQYF.

This clone was counted once. The CDR3: CATQYDPMGSSYNEQFF. The CDR3 bases are TGTGCCACCCAGTACGACCCCATGGGGAGCTCCTACAATGAGCAGTTCTTC. This chain connects TRBV10-3 to TRBJ2-1, with a weak D call TRBD2 (5 bases). V was trimmed by 10 bases and J by 0 bases, leaving 22 bases between them. This CDR3 is built from 17 residues. Germline V gene sequence: CDR1 ENHRY, CDR2 SYGVKD.

The count of this clone is one. The chain uses TRBV12-3 or TRBV12-4 and TRBJ1-5; no firm D call. Trimming removed 5 bases from V and 0 bases from J, with 5 bases in between. CDR3 size: 13 residues. The CDR3 DNA sequence: TGTGCCAGCAGTACTTTTAGCAATCAGCCCCAGCATTTT. Its protein product is CASSTFSNQPQHF.

A remark on this clone: Other DNA sequences in this specimen translate into the identical CDR3. The rearrangement uses TRBV7-6 and TRBJ2-7; 10 bases are a match to TRBD2. V dropped 2 bases and J dropped 5; count of bases not matched to a gene: 3. The CDR3 consists of 14 residues. Germline loops: CDR1 SGHVS, CDR2 FNYEAQ. Here the CDR3 DNA reads TGTGCCAGCAGCTTAAGCGGGGGGGCAGACGAGCAGTACTTC. This sequence encodes CASSLSGGADEQYF.

CDR3 amino acids: CASGDRASYNEQFF. The DNA of the CDR3 is TGTGCCAGCGGTGACAGGGCCTCCTACAATGAGCAGTTCTTC. This chain uses TRBV27 with TRBJ2-1; 7 bases map to TRBD1. Germline CDR1 reads MNHEY; CDR2 reads SMNVEV (reference sequence). With 8 bases clipped from V and 0 bases from J, the junction kept 4 bases outside the gene matches. The length of the CDR3 is 14 residues.

The chain combines TRBV28 with TRBJ2-7; TRBD2 agrees at 10 bases. The CDR3 has 14 amino acids. The V segment lost 6 bases and the J segment 0 bases; nucleotides outside the gene matches: 2. CDR1 is MDHEN and CDR2 is SYDVKM in the germline V gene. The CDR3 spells CASSPSGSSYEQYF. CDR3 DNA: TGTGCCAGCAGCCCTAGCGGGAGCTCCTACGAGCAGTACTTC. Based on the CDR3 plus reference TRBV28 and TRBJ2-7, the full variable domain is DVKVTQSSRYLVKRTGEKVFLECVQDMDHENMFWYRQDPGLGLRLIYFSYDVKMKEKGDIPEGYSVSREKKERFSLILESASTNQTSMYLCASSPSGSSYEQYFGPGTRLTVT.

The chain employs TRBV7-2 and TRBJ1-6; D is unclear. Deletions cut 0 bases from V and 14 bases from J, with 8 bases between. The CDR3 has 12 residues. Per germline, CDR1 SGHTA and CDR2 FQGNSA. The CDR3 here is CASSLANGALHF. For the CDR3, the DNA is TGTGCCAGCAGCTTAGCGAACGGGGCCCTCCACTTT.

This sequence joins TRBV28 and TRBJ1-5; D is perhaps TRBD1 (5 bases). V was clipped by 3 bases and J by 0 bases, with 9 bases between them. The CDR3 is 15 residues long. Germline CDR1 MDHEN, CDR2 SYDVKM. CDR3 DNA sequence: TGTGCCAGCAGTTTCCCGGGGGATAGCAATCAGCCCCAGCATTTT. This encodes CASSFPGDSNQPQHF.

This chain connects TRBV18 to TRBJ2-3, with 12 bases fitting TRBD2. CDR1 and CDR2 (germline): KGHSH, LQKENI. J was trimmed by 0 bases and V by 6 bases; bases with no gene match: 4. CDR3 length equals 16 residues. The chain's CDR3 is CASSLLAGGSTDTQYF. CDR3 bases: TGTGCCAGCTCTTTACTAGCGGGGGGCAGCACAGATACGCAGTATTTT.

The J gene is TRBJ1-2, the V gene TRBV19, with a weak D call TRBD1 (6 bases). The CDR3 covers 16 residues. Trimming removed 7 bases from V and 2 bases from J, with 20 bases in between. From germline, CDR1 is LNHDA and CDR2 SQIVND (reference sequence). The CDR3 region is CASTYHITGKNYGYTF. The CDR3 bases are TGTGCCAGTACTTACCATATCACAGGGAAAAACTATGGCTACACCTTC. Supplemented by reference TRBV19 and TRBJ1-2, the full variable domain reads DGGITQSPKYLFRKEGQNVTLSCEQNLNHDAMYWYRQDPGQGLRLIYYSQIVNDFQKGDIAEGYSVSREKKESFPLTVTSAQKNPTAFYLCASTYHITGKNYGYTFGSGTRLTVV.

The chain is built from TRBV29-1 and TRBJ2-1; weak D call: TRBD1 (6 bases). This CDR3 comprises 17 residues. Germline values: CDR1 SQVTM, CDR2 ANQGSEA. Trimming stripped 3 bases from V and 4 bases from J, with 22 bases between. CDR3: CSVELYRQARLYNEQFF. The CDR3, as DNA: TGCAGCGTTGAGCTGTACCGACAGGCCCGATTATACAATGAGCAGTTCTTC.

The V call is TRBV18, the J call TRBJ2-3; 8 nucleotides match TRBD1. Germline loops: CDR1 KGHSH, CDR2 LQKENI. Losses at the gene ends were 4 bases for V and 2 bases for J; bases not matched to a gene: 8. The CDR3 has 16 amino acids. The CDR3 loop reads CASSRSGTGNTDTQYF. CDR3 coding DNA: TGTGCCAGCTCACGATCCGGGACAGGAAACACAGATACGCAGTATTTT. The full variable domain, with the rest looked up from reference TRBV18 and TRBJ2-3, is NAGVMQNPRHLVRRRGQEARLRCSPMKGHSHVYWYRQLPEEGLKFMVYLQKENIIDESGMPKERFSAEFPKEGPSILRIQQVVRGDSAAYFCASSRSGTGNTDTQYFGPGTRLTVL.